This T cell receptor beta chain was identified during a study of T cells after yellow fever vaccination (dated by TCRdb to about 2019). Broadly, across the study: Libraries from fractions with low cell numbers were prepared with the SMART-Seq v4 Ultra Low Input RNA kit. Bulk TCR alpha and beta repertoires were sequenced longitudinally to track T-cell clones before and after primary and booster YFV17D yellow fever vaccination. Two healthy male donors, one aged 18 to 30 and one aged 30 to 39 years, were included in the cohort. Bulk PBMC replicates and cell subsets were isolated from blood drawn at multiple timepoints before and after both primary and secondary immunization.

Spanning cysteine to phenylalanine, the CDR3 consists of 14 amino acids. Here the CDR3 DNA is all that survives: 42 bases in frame from base 1. The junction shows trimming of 0 bases on V and 8 bases on J, plus 11 bases between the germline ends. Sequences LNHNV (CDR1) and YYDKDF (CDR2) are obtained from the germline V gene (reference sequence). The sample's treatment or condition, from its label and the paper: live attenuated yellow fever vaccine strain. A standard Ficoll-Paque protocol was used to isolate PBMCs from peripheral blood. CD4 and CD8 T-cell fractions were isolated with Dynabeads CD4 and CD8 positive selection kits. TriZol was used to extract RNA from bulk PBMCs, from CD4 and CD8 fractions, and from dextramer-positive and dextramer-negative fractions. Broad study findings and their caveats: After the booster, most clones that had expanded after primary vaccination were detected again (roughly 95% of CD4 and around nine tenths of CD8), suggesting broad maintenance of memory. A small share of clonotypes occurred in both CD4 and CD8 compartments, likely arising from convergent recombination. Compared with the primary T-cell response, the secondary T-cell response was weaker but faster, peaking on day 5 rather than day 15. The study included only a couple of donors, which limits how far the findings can be generalized. Computational filtering was needed because FACS-sorted repertoires could contain abundant contaminating clonotypes from the bulk population.

This clonotype came up many times. What antigen it recognizes has not been identified. The input lacks base qualities; no much larger clone sits a single base away. TCRdb names Illumina NovaSeq 6000 as the instrument used. Synthesis of TCR cDNA relied on 5'RACE template switching, a step that introduced a universal primer site along with unique molecular identifiers. Priming of cDNA synthesis was performed from both the TCR alpha and TCR beta constant segments. Library amplification involved two PCR steps, and the second step added sample barcodes and sequencing adapters. Sequencing of the libraries was done on either Illumina HiSeq 2500 (2x100 bp) or NovaSeq (2x150 bp). The source study handled its data this way. Demultiplexing of reads and collapsing into UMI consensus sequences were performed with MIGEC, and V(D)J alignment was carried out with MiXCR. Clonotypes responding to the vaccine were identified with edgeR on replicate PBMC samples, with the criteria of FDR below 0.01 and a log2 fold change above 5 up to day 15. Each bulk clonotype was labeled CD4 or CD8 based on which sequenced repertoire, CD4 or CD8, contained the clonotype at higher abundance. TCRdb trimmed public reads at Q25 via fastp, called clones via MiXCR and kept in-frame beta chains. For every CDR3 protein sequence, its rows merge into one entry that carries the most common genes and DNA. The V and J calls here are based on TCRdb, not the publication. The table for this sample lists some 260,000 distinct CDR3 sequences; about 5.2% of them were counted only once. The ten largest clones capture 2.5% to 4% of the sample.

This receptor was identified in a young man who received the YFV17D yellow fever vaccine. The sample consisted of CD4+ T cells sorted from PBMCs, taken on the day of the yellow fever booster vaccination. The chain couples TRBV15 to TRBJ1-3; TRBD1 might be the D gene, on 5 matching bases. The CDR3 region has the sequence CATSRDGARDTIYF. Read as DNA, the sequence is TGTGCCACCAGCAGAGATGGGGCCCGAGACACCATATATTTT.